The sequence of this T cell receptor beta chain was determined in a study of T cells expressing NK-cell markers. Looking at the study overall: From sorted CD3+CD56+NKG2C+, CD3+CD56+NKG2C- and CD3+CD56-NKG2C+ T cells came the TCR beta repertoires.

For each CDR3 protein, TCRdb gives one entry from its re-call of the 5' RACE reads, without DNA. Its listing shows 200,000 to 300,000 distinct CDR3 sequences. From germline, CDR1 is SGHRS and CDR2 YFSETQ. The CDR3 sequence is 19 residues long. This clonotype originated in a man younger than 30 in good health. Sequenced: blood T cells: a sorted CD56 or NKG2C T cell subset, CD4+ or CD8+ T cells, or bulk PBMC T cells (not recorded which). The chain uses TRBV5-1 and TRBJ2-1; TCRdb's D call of TRBD2 is untestable without DNA. CDR3 in amino acids: CASSHLFRQTSRTYNEQFF.